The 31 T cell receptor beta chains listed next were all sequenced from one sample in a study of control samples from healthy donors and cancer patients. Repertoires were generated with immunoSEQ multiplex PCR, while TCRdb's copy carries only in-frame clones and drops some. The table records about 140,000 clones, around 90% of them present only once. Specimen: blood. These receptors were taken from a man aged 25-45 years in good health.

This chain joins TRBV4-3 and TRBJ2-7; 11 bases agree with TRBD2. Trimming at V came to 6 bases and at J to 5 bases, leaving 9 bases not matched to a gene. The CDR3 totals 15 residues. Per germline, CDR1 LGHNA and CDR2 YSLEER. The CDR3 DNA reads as TGCGCCAGCAGTAAAAAGACTAGCGGGAACAACGAGCAGTACTTC. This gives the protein CASSKKTSGNNEQYF.

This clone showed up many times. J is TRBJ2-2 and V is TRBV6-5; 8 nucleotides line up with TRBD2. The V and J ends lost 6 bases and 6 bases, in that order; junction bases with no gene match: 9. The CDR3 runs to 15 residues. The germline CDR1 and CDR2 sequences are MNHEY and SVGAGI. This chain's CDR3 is CASRPPGLGAGELFF. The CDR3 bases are TGTGCCAGCAGGCCTCCGGGACTAGGGGCCGGGGAGCTGTTTTTT.

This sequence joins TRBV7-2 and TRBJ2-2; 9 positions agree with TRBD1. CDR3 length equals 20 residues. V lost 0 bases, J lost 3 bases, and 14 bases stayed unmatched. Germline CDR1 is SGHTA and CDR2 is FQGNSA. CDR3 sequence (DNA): TGTGCCAGCAGCTTAGCGAGACGTTACCGCCGGGACAGGGACACCGGGGAGCTGTTTTTT. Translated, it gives CASSLARRYRRDRDTGELFF.

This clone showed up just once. The CDR3 sequence: CASILTGGAPEAFF. The CDR3 DNA follows: TGTGCCAGTATCCTGACAGGGGGCGCGCCTGAAGCTTTCTTT. V is TRBV19 and J is TRBJ1-1; 10 bases are a match to TRBD1. After removal of 7 bases from V and 6 bases from J, the junction contained 8 bases not matched to a gene. CDR3 length: 14 residues. Germline CDR1 and CDR2: LNHDA and SQIVND (reference sequence).

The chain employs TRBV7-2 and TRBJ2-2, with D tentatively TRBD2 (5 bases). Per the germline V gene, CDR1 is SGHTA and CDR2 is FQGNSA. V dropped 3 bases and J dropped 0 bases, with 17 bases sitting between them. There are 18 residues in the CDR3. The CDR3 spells CASSFSPQRFANTGELFF. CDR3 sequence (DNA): TGTGCCAGCAGCTTCTCGCCTCAGCGGTTCGCGAACACCGGGGAGCTGTTTTTT.

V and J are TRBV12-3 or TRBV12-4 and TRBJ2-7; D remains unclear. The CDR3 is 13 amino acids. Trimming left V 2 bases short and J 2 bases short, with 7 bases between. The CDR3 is CASSLRSAYEQYF. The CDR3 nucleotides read TGTGCCAGCAGTTTAAGGTCAGCCTACGAGCAGTACTTC.

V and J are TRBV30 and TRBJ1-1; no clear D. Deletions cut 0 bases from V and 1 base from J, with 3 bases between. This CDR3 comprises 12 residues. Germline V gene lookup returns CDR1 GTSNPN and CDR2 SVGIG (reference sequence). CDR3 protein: CAWSVGNTEAFF. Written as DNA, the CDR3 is TGTGCCTGGAGTGTAGGGAACACTGAAGCTTTCTTT.

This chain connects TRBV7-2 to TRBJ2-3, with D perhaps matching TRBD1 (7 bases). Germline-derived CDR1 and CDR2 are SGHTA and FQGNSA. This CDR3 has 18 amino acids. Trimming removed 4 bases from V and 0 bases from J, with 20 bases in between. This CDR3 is CASSSKRGRGASTDTQYF. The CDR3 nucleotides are TGTGCCAGCAGCTCCAAGAGGGGGCGGGGAGCTAGCACAGATACGCAGTATTTT.

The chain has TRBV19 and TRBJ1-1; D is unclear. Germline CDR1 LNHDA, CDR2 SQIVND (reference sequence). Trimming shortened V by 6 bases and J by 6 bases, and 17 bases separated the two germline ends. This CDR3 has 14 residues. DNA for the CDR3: TGTGCCAGTAGGGTTCTCGGTGAAGGAGCTGAAGCTTTCTTT. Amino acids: CASRVLGEGAEAFF.

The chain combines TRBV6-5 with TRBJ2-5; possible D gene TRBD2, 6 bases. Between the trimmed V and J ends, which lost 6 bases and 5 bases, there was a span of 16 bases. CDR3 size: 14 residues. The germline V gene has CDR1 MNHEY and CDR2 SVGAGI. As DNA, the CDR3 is TGTGCCAGCAGCCTAGGACGGGGGACGGAGACCCAGTACTTC. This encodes CASSLGRGTETQYF.

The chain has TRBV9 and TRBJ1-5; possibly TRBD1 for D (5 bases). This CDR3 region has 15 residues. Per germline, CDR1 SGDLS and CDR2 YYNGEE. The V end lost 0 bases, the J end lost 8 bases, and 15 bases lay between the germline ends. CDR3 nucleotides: TGTGCCAGCAGCGTAGTTGGGGCAGGTGGTGAGCCCCAGCATTTT. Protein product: CASSVVGAGGEPQHF.

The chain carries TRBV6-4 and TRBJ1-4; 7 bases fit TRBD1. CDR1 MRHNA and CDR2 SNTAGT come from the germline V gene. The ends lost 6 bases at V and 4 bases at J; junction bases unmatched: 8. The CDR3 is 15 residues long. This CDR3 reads CASRESGTDNEKLFF. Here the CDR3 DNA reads TGTGCCAGCAGAGAATCCGGGACAGATAATGAAAAACTGTTTTTT.

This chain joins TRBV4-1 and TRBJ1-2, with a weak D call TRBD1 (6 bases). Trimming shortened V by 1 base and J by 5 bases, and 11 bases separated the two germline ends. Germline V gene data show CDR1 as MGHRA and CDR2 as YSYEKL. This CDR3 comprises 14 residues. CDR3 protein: CASSQGGGRYGYTF. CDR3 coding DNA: TGCGCCAGCAGCCAAGGGGGGGGGCGTTATGGCTACACCTTC.

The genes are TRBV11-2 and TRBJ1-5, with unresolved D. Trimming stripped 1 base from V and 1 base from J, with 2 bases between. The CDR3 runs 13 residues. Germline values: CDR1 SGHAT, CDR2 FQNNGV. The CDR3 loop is CASSLVSNQPQHF. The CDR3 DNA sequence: TGTGCCAGCAGCTTAGTGAGCAATCAGCCCCAGCATTTT.

Here the CDR3 reads CASSLDVSGRNSPLHF. The CDR3 nucleotides are TGTGCCAGCAGCTTAGATGTTAGCGGGCGGAATTCACCCCTCCACTTT. The chain is built from TRBV7-8 and TRBJ1-6, with unresolved D. This CDR3 region has 16 residues. Trimming took 1 base from V and 7 from J, leaving 14 bases between them. Germline CDR1 reads SGHVS; CDR2 reads FQNEAQ.

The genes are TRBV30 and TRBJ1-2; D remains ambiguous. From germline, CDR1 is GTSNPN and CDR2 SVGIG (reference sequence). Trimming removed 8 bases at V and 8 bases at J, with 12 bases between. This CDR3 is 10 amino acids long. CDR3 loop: CAQRLDGYTF. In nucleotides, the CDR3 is TGTGCCCAGAGGTTGGACGGCTACACCTTC.

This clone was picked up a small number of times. CDR3 amino acids: CASKQSSGNTIYF. In DNA, the CDR3 is TGTGCCAGTAAACAGTCCTCTGGAAACACCATATATTTT. The J gene is TRBJ1-3, the V gene TRBV6-5; D call uncertain. CDR1 is MNHEY and CDR2 is SVGAGI in the germline V gene. V dropped 9 bases and J dropped 0 bases, with 9 bases sitting between them. This CDR3 contains 13 residues.

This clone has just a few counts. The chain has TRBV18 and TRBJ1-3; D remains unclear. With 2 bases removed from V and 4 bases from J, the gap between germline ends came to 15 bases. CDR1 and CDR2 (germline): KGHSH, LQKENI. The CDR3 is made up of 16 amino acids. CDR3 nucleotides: TGTGCCAGCTCACCATTGAAGGGCTCCTCCGGAAACACCATATATTTT. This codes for CASSPLKGSSGNTIYF.

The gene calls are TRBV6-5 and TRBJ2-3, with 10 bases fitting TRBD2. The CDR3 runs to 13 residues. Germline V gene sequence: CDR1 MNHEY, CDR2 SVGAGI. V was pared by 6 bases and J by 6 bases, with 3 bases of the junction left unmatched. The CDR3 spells CASRLAGGDTQYF. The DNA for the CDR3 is TGTGCCAGCAGATTAGCGGGAGGTGATACGCAGTATTTT.

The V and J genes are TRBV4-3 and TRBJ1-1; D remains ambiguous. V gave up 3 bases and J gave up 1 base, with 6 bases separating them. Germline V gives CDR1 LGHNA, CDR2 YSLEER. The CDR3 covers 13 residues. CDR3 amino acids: CASSQVRNTEAFF. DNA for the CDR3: TGCGCCAGCAGCCAGGTACGGAACACTGAAGCTTTCTTT.

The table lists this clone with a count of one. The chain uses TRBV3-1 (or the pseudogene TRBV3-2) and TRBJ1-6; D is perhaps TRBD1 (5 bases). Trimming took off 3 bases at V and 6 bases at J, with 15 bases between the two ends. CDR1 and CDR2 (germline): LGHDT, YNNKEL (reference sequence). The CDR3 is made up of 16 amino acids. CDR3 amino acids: CASSHEGTEPNSPLHF. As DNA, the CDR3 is TGTGCCAGCAGCCACGAAGGGACGGAACCTAATTCACCCCTCCACTTT.

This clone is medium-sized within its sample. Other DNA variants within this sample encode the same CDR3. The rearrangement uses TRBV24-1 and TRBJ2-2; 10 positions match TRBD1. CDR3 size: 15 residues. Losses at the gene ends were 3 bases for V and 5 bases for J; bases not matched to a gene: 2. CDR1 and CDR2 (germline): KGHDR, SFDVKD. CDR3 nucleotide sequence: TGTGCCACCAGTGATCGGGACAGGGGAACCGGGGAGCTGTTTTTT. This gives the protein CATSDRDRGTGELFF.

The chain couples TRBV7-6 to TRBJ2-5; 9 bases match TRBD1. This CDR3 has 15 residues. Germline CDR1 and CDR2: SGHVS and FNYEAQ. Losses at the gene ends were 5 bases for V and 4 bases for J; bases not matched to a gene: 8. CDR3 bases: TGTGCCAGCAGCCACGGACAGGGGAAGAGAGAGACCCAGTACTTC. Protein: CASSHGQGKRETQYF.

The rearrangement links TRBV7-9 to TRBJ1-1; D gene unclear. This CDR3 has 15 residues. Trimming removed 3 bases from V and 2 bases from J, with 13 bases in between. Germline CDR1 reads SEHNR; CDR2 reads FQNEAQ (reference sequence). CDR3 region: CASSLTRAPNTEAFF. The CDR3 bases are TGTGCCAGCAGCTTGACCCGGGCCCCTAACACTGAAGCTTTCTTT.

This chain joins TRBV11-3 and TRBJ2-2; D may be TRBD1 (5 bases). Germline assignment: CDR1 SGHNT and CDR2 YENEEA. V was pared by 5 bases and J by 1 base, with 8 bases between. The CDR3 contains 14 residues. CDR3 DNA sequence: TGTGCCAGCAGCCCAGGACAGAACACCGGGGAGCTGTTTTTT. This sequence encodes CASSPGQNTGELFF.

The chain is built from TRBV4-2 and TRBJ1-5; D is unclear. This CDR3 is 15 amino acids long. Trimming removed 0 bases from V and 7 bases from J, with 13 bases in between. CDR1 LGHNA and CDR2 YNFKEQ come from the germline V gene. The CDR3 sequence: CASSQDRAGRQPQHF. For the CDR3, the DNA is TGTGCCAGCAGCCAAGATCGGGCAGGTCGCCAGCCCCAGCATTTT.

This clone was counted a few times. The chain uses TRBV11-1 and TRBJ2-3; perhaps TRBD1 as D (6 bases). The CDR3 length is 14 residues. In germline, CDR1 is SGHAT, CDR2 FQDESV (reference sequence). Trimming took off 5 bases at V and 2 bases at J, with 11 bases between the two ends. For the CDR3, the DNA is TGTGCCAGCAGCCCCACAGGGAACACAGATACGCAGTATTTT. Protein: CASSPTGNTDTQYF.

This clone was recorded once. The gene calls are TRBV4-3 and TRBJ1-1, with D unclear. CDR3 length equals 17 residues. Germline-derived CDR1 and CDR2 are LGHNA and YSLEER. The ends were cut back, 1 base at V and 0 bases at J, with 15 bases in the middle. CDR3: CASSQVETKALNTEAFF. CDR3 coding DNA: TGCGCCAGCAGCCAAGTTGAGACAAAAGCGCTGAACACTGAAGCTTTCTTT.

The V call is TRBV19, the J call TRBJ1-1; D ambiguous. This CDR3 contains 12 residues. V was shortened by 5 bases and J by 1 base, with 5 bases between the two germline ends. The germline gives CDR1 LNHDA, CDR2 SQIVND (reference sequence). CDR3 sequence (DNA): TGTGCCAGTAGTCCTCAGAACACTGAAGCTTTCTTT. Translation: CASSPQNTEAFF.

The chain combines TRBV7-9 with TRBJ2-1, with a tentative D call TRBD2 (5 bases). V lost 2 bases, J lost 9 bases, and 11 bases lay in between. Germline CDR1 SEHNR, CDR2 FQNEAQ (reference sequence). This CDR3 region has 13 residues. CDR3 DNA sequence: TGTGCCAGCAGCTTATCGGGGATCACTGAGCAGTTCTTC. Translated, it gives CASSLSGITEQFF.

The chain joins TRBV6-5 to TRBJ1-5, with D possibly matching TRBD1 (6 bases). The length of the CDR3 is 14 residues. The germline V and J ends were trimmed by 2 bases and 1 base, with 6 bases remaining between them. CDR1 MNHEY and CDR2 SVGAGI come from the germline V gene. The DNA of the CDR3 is TGTGCCAGCAGTTACGGACAGAGCAATCAGCCCCAGCATTTT. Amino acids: CASSYGQSNQPQHF.